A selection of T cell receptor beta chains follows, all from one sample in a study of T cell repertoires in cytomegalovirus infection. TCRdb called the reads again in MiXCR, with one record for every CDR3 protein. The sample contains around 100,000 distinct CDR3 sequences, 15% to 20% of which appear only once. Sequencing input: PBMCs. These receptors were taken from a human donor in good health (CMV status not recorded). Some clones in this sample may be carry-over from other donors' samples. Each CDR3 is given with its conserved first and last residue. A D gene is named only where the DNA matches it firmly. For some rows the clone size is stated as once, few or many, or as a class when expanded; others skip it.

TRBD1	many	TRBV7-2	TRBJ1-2	CASSLAPGTGSGYTF	TGTGCCAGCAGCTTAGCGCCCGGGACAGGGAGCGGCTACACCTTC
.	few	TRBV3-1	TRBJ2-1	CASSPSMPGSSYNEQFF	TGTGCCAGCAGTCCCTCAATGCCCGGGAGCTCCTACAATGAGCAGTTCTTC
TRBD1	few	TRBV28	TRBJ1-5	CASSEQGGNNQPQHF	TGTGCCAGCAGTGAACAGGGGGGCAACAATCAGCCCCAGCATTTT
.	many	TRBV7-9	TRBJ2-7	CASSLVRAGTYEQYF	TGTGCCAGCAGCCTCGTCCGGGCAGGTACCTACGAGCAGTACTTC
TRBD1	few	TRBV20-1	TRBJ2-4	CSAREPDRSKNIQYF	TGCAGTGCTAGAGAGCCGGACAGGTCCAAAAACATTCAGTACTTC
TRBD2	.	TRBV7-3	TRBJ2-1	CASTGGGLQEQFF	TGTGCCAGCACGGGGGGGGGGCTACAGGAGCAGTTCTTC
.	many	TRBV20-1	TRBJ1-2	CSARSPQRKYGYTF	TGCAGTGCTAGAAGTCCCCAAAGGAAGTATGGCTACACCTTC
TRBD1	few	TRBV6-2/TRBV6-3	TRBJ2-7	CASSGRQGASVLEQYF	TGTGCCAGCAGTGGTCGACAGGGTGCCTCCGTTCTCGAGCAGTACTTC
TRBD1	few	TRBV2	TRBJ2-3	CASSDPSNRQGDTDTQYF	TGTGCCAGCAGTGACCCGTCAAACCGACAGGGCGACACAGATACGCAGTATTTT
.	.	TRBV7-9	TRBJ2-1	CASSFAGSNEQFF	TGTGCCAGCAGCTTTGCCGGGTCTAATGAGCAGTTCTTC
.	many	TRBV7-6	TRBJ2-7	CASSLIGTDSYEQYF	TGTGCCAGCAGCTTAATTGGGACTGATTCCTACGAGCAGTACTTC
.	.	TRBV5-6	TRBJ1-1	CASSRTKLQGAIF	TGTGCCAGCAGCAGAACCAAGTTACAGGGCGCTATCTTT
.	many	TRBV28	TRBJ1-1	CASSSSLGVAFF	TGTGCCAGCAGTTCCTCCCTGGGGGTAGCTTTCTTT
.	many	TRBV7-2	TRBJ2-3	CASSSGAYDTQYF	TGTGCCAGCAGCTCGGGGGCGTACGATACGCAGTATTTT
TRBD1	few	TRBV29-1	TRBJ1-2	CSANRGDGYTF	TGCAGCGCCAACAGGGGTGATGGCTACACCTTC
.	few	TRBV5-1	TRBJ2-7	CASSLPSYEQYF	TGCGCCAGCAGCTTGCCAAGCTACGAGCAGTACTTC
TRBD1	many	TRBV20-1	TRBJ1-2	CSARQGRLGRQGSGYTF	TGCAGTGCTAGACAGGGAAGGTTAGGGCGACAGGGCAGTGGCTACACCTTC
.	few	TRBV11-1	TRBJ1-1	CASSPRQARVSEAFF	TGTGCCAGCAGCCCTCGACAGGCAAGGGTCTCTGAAGCTTTCTTT
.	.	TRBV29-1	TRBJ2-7	CSVEGGEGEQYF	TGCAGCGTTGAGGGAGGAGAAGGCGAGCAGTACTTC
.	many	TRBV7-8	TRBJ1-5	CASSLEGQKNQPQHF	TGTGCCAGCAGCTTAGAAGGACAGAAAAATCAGCCCCAGCATTTT
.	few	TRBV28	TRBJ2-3	CVSGSTDTQYF	TGTGTATCCGGGAGCACAGATACGCAGTATTTT
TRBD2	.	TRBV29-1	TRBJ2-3	CSVVAGGPPTDTQYF	TGCAGCGTTGTGGCGGGGGGCCCACCCACAGATACGCAGTATTTT
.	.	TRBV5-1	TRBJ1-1	CASRDLSTNTEAFF	TGCGCCAGCAGGGATCTTTCAACGAACACTGAAGCTTTCTTT
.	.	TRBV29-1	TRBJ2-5	CSVVVGLGRLQETQYF	TGCAGCGTTGTTGTGGGGTTGGGACGGCTACAAGAGACCCAGTACTTC
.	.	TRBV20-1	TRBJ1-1	CSALPLGTGWGLNTEAFF	TGCAGTGCTCTTCCGTTAGGGACTGGGTGGGGTTTGAACACTGAAGCTTTCTTT
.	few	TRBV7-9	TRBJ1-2	CASSLEGAQGYTF	TGTGCCAGCAGCTTAGAGGGAGCGCAGGGCTACACCTTC
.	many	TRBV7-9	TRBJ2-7	CASSRGTAYEQYF	TGTGCCAGCAGCCGGGGGACCGCATACGAGCAGTACTTC
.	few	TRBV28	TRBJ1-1	CASSHGDFEGEAFF	TGTGCCAGCAGTCATGGAGATTTTGAGGGTGAAGCTTTCTTT
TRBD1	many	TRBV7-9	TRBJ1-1	CASSLARGQGNTEAFF	TGTGCCAGCAGCTTAGCTAGGGGACAGGGGAACACTGAAGCTTTCTTT
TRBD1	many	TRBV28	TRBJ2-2	CASSLTGAVTGELFF	TGTGCCAGCAGTTTGACAGGGGCGGTCACCGGGGAGCTGTTTTTT
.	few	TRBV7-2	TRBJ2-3	CTSSLRPGDTDTQYF	TGTACCAGCAGCTTAAGGCCAGGGGACACAGATACGCAGTATTTT
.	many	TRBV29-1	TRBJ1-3	CSVEGISGNTIYF	TGCAGCGTTGAAGGGATCTCTGGAAACACCATATATTTT
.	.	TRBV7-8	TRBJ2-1	CASSIGPLGSYNEQFF	TGTGCCAGCAGCATAGGACCCCTAGGATCCTACAATGAGCAGTTCTTC
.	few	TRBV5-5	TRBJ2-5	CASSSNPAETQYF	TGTGCCAGCAGCTCCAACCCTGCAGAGACCCAGTACTTC
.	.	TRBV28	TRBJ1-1	CASSRRGGRTEAFF	TGTGCCAGCAGCCGTCGAGGAGGGAGGACTGAAGCTTTCTTT
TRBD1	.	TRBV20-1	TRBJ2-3	CSSLGTGKSDTQYF	TGCAGTTCCCTCGGGACAGGGAAATCAGATACGCAGTATTTT
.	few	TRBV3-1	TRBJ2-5	CASSSRDRTPYQETQYF	TGTGCCAGCAGCTCACGCGACAGGACCCCTTACCAAGAGACCCAGTACTTC
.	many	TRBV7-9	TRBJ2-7	CASSHSPGYEQYF	TGTGCCAGCAGCCACTCCCCAGGTTACGAGCAGTACTTC
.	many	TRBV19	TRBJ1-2	CASSKAAKSGYTF	TGTGCCAGTAGCAAAGCGGCGAAAAGTGGCTACACCTTC
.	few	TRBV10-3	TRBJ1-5	CAISERSGEPQHF	TGTGCCATCAGTGAACGGTCGGGAGAGCCCCAGCATTTT
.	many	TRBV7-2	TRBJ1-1	CASSLAGDTEAFF	TGTGCCAGCAGCTTAGCAGGGGACACTGAAGCTTTCTTT
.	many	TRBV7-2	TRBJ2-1	CASIVRGGGRNEQFF	TGTGCCAGCATCGTAAGAGGGGGGGGGAGGAATGAGCAGTTCTTC
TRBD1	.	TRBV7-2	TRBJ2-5	CASSEDRGQGEETQYF	TGTGCCAGCAGCGAGGACAGGGGGCAGGGAGAAGAGACCCAGTACTTC
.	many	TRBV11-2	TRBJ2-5	CASSLDRRETQYF	TGTGCCAGCAGCTTAGACAGGCGGGAGACCCAGTACTTC
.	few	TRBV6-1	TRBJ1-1	CASRSRGGLTEAFF	TGTGCCAGCAGGTCCCGAGGGGGGCTTACTGAAGCTTTCTTT
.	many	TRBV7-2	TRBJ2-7	CASSFTTVSSYEQYF	TGTGCCAGCAGCTTCACTACAGTGAGCTCCTACGAGCAGTACTTC
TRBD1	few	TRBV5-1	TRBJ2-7	CASSLRDRGVPEHF	TGCGCCAGCAGCCTCCGGGACAGGGGGGTCCCGGAGCACTTC
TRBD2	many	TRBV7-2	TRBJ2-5	CASSLNSGVGETQYF	TGTGCCAGCAGCTTGAATAGCGGGGTGGGAGAGACCCAGTACTTC
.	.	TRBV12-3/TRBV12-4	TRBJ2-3	CASSLNPGSTDTQYF	TGTGCCAGCAGTTTAAACCCAGGAAGCACAGATACGCAGTATTTT
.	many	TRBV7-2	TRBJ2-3	CASSLDGDRPGTQYF	TGTGCCAGCAGCTTAGATGGGGACCGTCCGGGTACGCAGTATTTT
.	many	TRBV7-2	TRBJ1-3	CASSLFQGSGNTIYF	TGTGCCAGCAGCTTATTCCAGGGCTCTGGAAACACCATATATTTT
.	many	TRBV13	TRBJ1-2	CASSFTSGLGQSNYGYTF	TGTGCCAGCAGTTTCACCTCAGGACTAGGACAGTCTAACTATGGCTACACCTTC